The 12 T cell receptor beta chains given below trace back to one sample, sequenced in a study of T cell responses to AZD1222 COVID-19 vaccine (dated by TCRdb to the early 2020s). The library was built by means of the immunoSEQ multiplex PCR assay. The source is immuneACCESS, and TCRdb retained only in-frame sequences with V and J called. Part of the clones is not carried over; for the studies checked, unresolved V genes explain less than half of this, and the remainder is unexplained. The sample includes 65,000 to 95,000 clones, with 80% to 90% observed a single time. The ten largest make up 10% to 15% of the sample. In the paper's terms, the time point label means: baseline before first vaccination. This sample comprised peripheral blood, obtained on day 0 of AZD1222 vaccination. Receptors were obtained from an adult in good health.

The CDR3 sequence is CASSPTGTGDQPQHF. The CDR3 DNA sequence: TGTGCCAGCAGTCCAACCGGGACAGGGGATCAGCCCCAGCATTTT. The chain joins TRBV28 to TRBJ1-5, with TRBD1 identical over 10 bases. The CDR3 has 15 residues. V shed 5 bases, J shed 5 bases, and the junction held 6 bases outside the gene matches. In germline, CDR1 is MDHEN, CDR2 SYDVKM.

The chain recombines TRBV29-1 with TRBJ2-7; the D is unclear. Germline CDR1 and CDR2: SQVTM and ANQGSEA. V lost 4 bases and J 2 bases, leaving 9 bases between the germline ends. The CDR3 has 12 amino acids. The CDR3 loop is CSVVRDTYEQYF. CDR3 DNA sequence: TGCAGCGTTGTTAGGGATACCTACGAGCAGTACTTC.

In its sample, this clone was seen a few times. The genes are TRBV9 and TRBJ2-5; either TRBD1 or TRBD2 may supply D (5 bases each). V dropped 3 bases and J dropped 7 bases, with 13 bases sitting between them. CDR1 SGDLS and CDR2 YYNGEE come from the germline V gene. The CDR3 consists of 13 residues. This CDR3 is CASSGTRQGTQYF. The CDR3, as DNA: TGTGCCAGCAGCGGGACTCGCCAGGGGACCCAGTACTTC. Supplemented by reference TRBV9 and TRBJ2-5, the full variable domain reads DSGVTQTPKHLITATGQRVTLRCSPRSGDLSVYWYQQSLDQGLQFLIQYYNGEERAKGNILERFSAQQFPDLHSELNLSSLELGDSALYFCASSGTRQGTQYFGPGTRLLVL.

This rearrangement joins TRBV7-3 to TRBJ2-7; 7 nucleotides line up with TRBD1. The CDR3 sequence is 15 residues long. CDR1 is SGHTA, CDR2 FQGTGA, per germline. V dropped 5 bases and J dropped 7; count of bases not matched to a gene: 14. The CDR3 nucleotides read TGTGCCAGCAGCGTCCTCGGGACAGCCGGGGAGGAGCAGTACTTC. This translates into CASSVLGTAGEEQYF.

V is TRBV4-3 and J is TRBJ1-1; D not certain. The CDR3 covers 14 residues. With 0 bases removed from V and 7 bases from J, the gap between germline ends came to 12 bases. The V gene's germline CDR1 is LGHNA and CDR2 YSLEER. The CDR3 bases are TGCGCCAGCAGCCAAGACCCGGGGTCAGTTGAAGCTTTCTTT. As protein: CASSQDPGSVEAFF.

This chain joins TRBV5-1 and TRBJ2-7; no reliable D call. Trimming left V 6 bases short and J 0 bases short, with 13 bases between. CDR3 length: 14 amino acids. CDR1 SGHRS and CDR2 YFSETQ come from the germline V gene. The CDR3 sequence is CASTMDPSSYEQYF. CDR3 bases: TGCGCCAGCACCATGGATCCGAGCTCCTACGAGCAGTACTTC.

This chain uses TRBV18 with TRBJ1-1, with D maybe TRBD1 (5 bases). The CDR3 is 13 amino acids. The V end was cut by 4 bases, the J end by 1 base, with 7 bases between. Germline CDR1 reads KGHSH; CDR2 reads LQKENI. CDR3 in amino acids: CASSQGWNTEAFF. The CDR3 coding sequence is TGTGCCAGCTCACAGGGGTGGAACACTGAAGCTTTCTTT.

The chain employs TRBV6-2 or TRBV6-3 and TRBJ2-7; D may be TRBD1 (5 bases). The CDR3 is 13 residues long. The germline V gene encodes CDR1 MNHEY and CDR2 SVGEGT. Trimming stripped 6 bases from V and 4 bases from J, with 13 bases between. The CDR3, as DNA: TGTGCCAGCAGCCCCCACGACAGTTACGAGCAGTACTTC. Protein sequence: CASSPHDSYEQYF.

This clone was picked up a small number of times. The chain carries TRBV7-8 and TRBJ1-3; no clear D gene. The CDR3 runs 15 residues. Germline-derived CDR1 and CDR2 are SGHVS and FQNEAQ. Trimming pared 5 bases from V and 1 base from J, leaving 12 bases between. For the CDR3, the DNA is TGTGCCAGCAGCCGAGTAGACGGGTCTGGAAACACCATATATTTT. Encoded protein: CASSRVDGSGNTIYF.

This sequence joins TRBV20-1 and TRBJ1-1; D gene unclear. Germline CDR1 DFQATT, CDR2 SNEGSKA (reference sequence). Trimming took off 5 bases at V and 3 bases at J, with 7 bases between the two ends. There are 11 residues in the CDR3. The CDR3 coding sequence is TGCAGTGCTGGTGGGGACACTGAAGCTTTCTTT. This encodes CSAGGDTEAFF.

J is TRBJ1-5 and V is TRBV6-5; 8 positions match TRBD1. This CDR3 contains 14 residues. Trimming took 4 bases from V and 3 from J; bases not matched to a gene: 2. Germline assignment: CDR1 MNHEY and CDR2 SVGAGI. The CDR3 bases are TGTGCCAGCAGTTGGGACAGGAACAATCAGCCCCAGCATTTT. It translates to CASSWDRNNQPQHF.

The chain couples TRBV4-2 to TRBJ1-5; D might be TRBD1 (5 bases). Germline-derived CDR1 and CDR2 are LGHNA and YNFKEQ. The CDR3 spans 16 residues. V was cut by 0 bases and J by 4 bases, with 13 bases left in between. The DNA of the CDR3 is TGTGCCAGCAGCCAAGAGAATTCTGGGGCTAATCAGCCCCAGCATTTT. Translating gives CASSQENSGANQPQHF.